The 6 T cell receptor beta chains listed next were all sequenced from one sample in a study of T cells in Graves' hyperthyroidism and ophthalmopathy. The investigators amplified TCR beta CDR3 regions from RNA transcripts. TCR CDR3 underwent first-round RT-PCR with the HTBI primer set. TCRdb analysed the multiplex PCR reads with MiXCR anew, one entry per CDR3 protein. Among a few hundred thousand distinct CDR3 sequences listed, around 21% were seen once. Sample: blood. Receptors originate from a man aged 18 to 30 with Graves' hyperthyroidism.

DNA of the CDR3: TGTGCCAGCAGTTTAGCGCGGGGGTGGGGCTACACCTTC. Its protein is CASSLARGWGYTF. The J gene is TRBJ1-2, the V gene TRBV12-3 or TRBV12-4, with D possibly matching TRBD1 (5 bases). The CDR3 runs to 13 residues. V was cut by 0 bases and J by 8 bases, with 10 bases left in between.

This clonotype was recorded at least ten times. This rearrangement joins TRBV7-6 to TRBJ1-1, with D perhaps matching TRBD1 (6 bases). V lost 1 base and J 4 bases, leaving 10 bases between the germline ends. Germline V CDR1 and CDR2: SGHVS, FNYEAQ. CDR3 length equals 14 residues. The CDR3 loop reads CASSLEGGFTEAFF. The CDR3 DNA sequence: TGTGCCAGCAGCTTAGAGGGGGGGTTCACTGAAGCTTTCTTT. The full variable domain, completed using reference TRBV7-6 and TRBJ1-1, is GAGVSQSPRYKVTKRGQDVALRCDPISGHVSLYWYRQALGQGPEFLTYFNYEAQQDKSGLPNDRFSAERPEGSISTLTIQRTEQRDSAMYRCASSLEGGFTEAFFGQGTRLTVV.

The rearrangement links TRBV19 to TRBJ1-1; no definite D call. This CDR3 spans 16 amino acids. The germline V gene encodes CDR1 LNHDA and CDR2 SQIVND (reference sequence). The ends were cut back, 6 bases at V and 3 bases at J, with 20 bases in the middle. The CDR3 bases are TGTGCCAGTAGACCTAGACCCAAGGTTAGGGACACTGAAGCTTTCTTT. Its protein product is CASRPRPKVRDTEAFF.

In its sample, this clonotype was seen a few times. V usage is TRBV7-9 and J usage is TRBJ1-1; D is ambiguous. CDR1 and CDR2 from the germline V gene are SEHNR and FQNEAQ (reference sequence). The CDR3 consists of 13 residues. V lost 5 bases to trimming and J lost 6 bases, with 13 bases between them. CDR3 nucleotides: TGTGCCAGCAGCCAAGTCCCGCCCGCTGAAGCTTTCTTT. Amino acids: CASSQVPPAEAFF.

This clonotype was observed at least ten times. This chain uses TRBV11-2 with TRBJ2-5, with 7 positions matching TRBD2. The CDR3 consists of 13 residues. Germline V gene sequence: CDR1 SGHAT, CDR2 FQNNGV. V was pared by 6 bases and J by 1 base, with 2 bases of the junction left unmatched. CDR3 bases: TGTGCCAGCAGGAGCGGGATCCAAGAGACCCAGTACTTC. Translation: CASRSGIQETQYF.

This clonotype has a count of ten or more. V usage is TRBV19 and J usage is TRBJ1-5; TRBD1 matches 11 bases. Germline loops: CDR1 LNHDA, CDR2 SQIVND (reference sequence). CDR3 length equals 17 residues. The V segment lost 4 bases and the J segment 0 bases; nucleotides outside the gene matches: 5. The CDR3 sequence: CASSKGTGGYSNQPQHF. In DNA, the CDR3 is TGTGCCAGTAGTAAGGGGACAGGGGGTTATAGCAATCAGCCCCAGCATTTT.